The rows below give T cell receptor delta chains drawn from one sample of a study of Vδ1+ human thymocytes. TCRdb redid clone calling on the multiplex PCR reads using CATT. The sample shows roughly 25,000 delta-chain clones, about 7.4% of them seen only once. The specimen sequenced was Vdelta1+ gamma-delta thymocytes from the thymus. These receptors were collected from a girl under three years old who had congenital heart surgery. Each CDR3 is given with its conserved first and last residue. D genes are given only for firm matches. Some rows mark clone size as missing; the rest say once, few, many or name a class of expanded clone.

j_call	d_call	cdr3_length	clone_size	v_call	cdr3_nt	cdr3_aa
TRDJ1	TRDD2	22	few	TRDV1	TGTGCTCTTGGGGAGACTTCCTATAGTCTGGGAATGAATCCTGAGTACACCGATAAACTCATCTTT	CALGETSYSLGMNPEYTDKLIF
TRDJ1	TRDD3	15	.	TRDV1	TGTGCTCTTGGGGAACGATACTGGGGATACGATAAACTCATCTTT	CALGERYWGYDKLIF
TRDJ1	.	15	few	TRDV1	TGTGCTCTTGGGGAACGGCCCGCTTTTACCGATAAACTCATCTTT	CALGERPAFTDKLIF
TRDJ1	TRDD3	17	few	TRDV1	TGTGCTCTTGGGAAGTACCTGGTTGGGGATACGACTGATAAACTCATCTTT	CALGKYLVGDTTDKLIF
TRDJ1	TRDD2	17	few	TRDV1	TGTGCTCTTGGGGACCAATTCCTACCGGGGAACACCGATAAACTCATCTTT	CALGDQFLPGNTDKLIF
TRDJ1	.	13	few	TRDV1	TGTGCTCTTGGGGAACTTCCCTTGGGGGGACTCATCTTT	CALGELPLGGLIF